One T cell receptor beta chain is described in this entry. This entry belongs to a study of shared clonotypes between healthy human individuals. Generated by immunoSEQ multiplex PCR, the TCRdb table keeps only in-frame clones and is missing some. The data contain some 1,400,000 clones, roughly 96% of them singletons. Germline V lookup: CDR1 SGHVS, CDR2 FQNEAQ. V lost 5 bases and J 4 bases, leaving 18 bases between the germline ends. This CDR3 comprises 16 residues. Sequenced: naive CD4+ T cells sorted from blood. Subset indicated: CD45RA+ positively selected. The receptor's source is a man aged 30 to 39 in good health. V usage is TRBV7-8 and J usage is TRBJ1-3; the D gene is possibly TRBD1 (5 bases). CDR3 region: CASSILPGQGGNTIYF. The DNA of the CDR3 is TGTGCCAGCAGCATTCTACCAGGGCAGGGCGGAAACACCATATATTTT.